This TCR beta chain is from a study of CD4 T cells in relation to SARS-CoV-2 and coronaviruses (dated by TCRdb to the early 2020s). Regarding the complete study: In the ViraFEST assay, PBMCs were cultured with antigen for about eleven days, after which TCR beta CDR3s were sequenced to identify antigen-specific clonal expansions. The negative reference condition was either a culture with an HIV-1 Nef peptide pool or a culture with no peptide. At the level of individual TCR clonotypes, the study evaluated whether memory CD4+ T cells crossreact between the spike proteins of SARS-CoV-2 and those of common cold coronaviruses. The Adaptive Biotechnologies TCR-sequencing kit was used to sequence samples from three pre-COVID donors and the naive versus memory experiments, whereas other data were Illumina-based. Patient-derived lymphoblastoid cell lines were used to map the HLA restriction of shared crossreactive spike epitopes. For other donors in the study, expansion assays were sequenced with a different, Illumina-based TCR-beta assay. What the research found in general, with its limitations: Compared with monoreactive clones, crossreactive clones had significantly weaker SARS-CoV-2-driven expansion, a result consistent with antigenic imprinting. Memory CD4+ clonotypes crossrecognizing SARS-CoV-2 and at least one common cold coronavirus spike were found in approximately 65% of donors. Because no donor provided both pre-pandemic and post-infection samples, tracing the source of pre-existing responses was limited. Since the crossreactivity analysis centred on spike protein, crossreactivity against other viral proteins was not assessed. Small numbers of patients and of tested TCRs limited the study.

Notes on this clone: The target of this receptor is not known. No qualities accompany the bases; no much larger clone lies one base away.

The library was made by the immunoSEQ multiplex PCR assay. Processing in the source paper ran as follows. During preprocessing, nonproductive sequences were removed, as were CDR3s that did not start with C, did not end with F or W, or were shorter than 7 amino acids. Antigen-specific clonotypes were called with the MANAFEST web app on the basis of expansion relative to the reference and to other culture wells. A clone was considered positive if significant expansion relative to the reference culture was observed in 2 of 3 replicate wells at an FDR below 0.05. A further requirement for positive clones was significant expansion compared with all other tandem wells, along with an odds ratio above 5. CDR3 homology was measured as pairwise Levenshtein distance, computed with the stringdist R package after trimming three terminal residues from each end. TCRdb provides this immuneACCESS table in a form limited to in-frame rearrangements. Some clones are lacking; in checked studies, under half of them reflect an unresolved V gene, and why the rest are absent is not known. The DNA was the basis for D and trimming; V, J and clone size are from that table. A total of around 25,000 clones appear in this sample, 65% to 80% of them only once. Clones ranked in the top ten supply about 9.4% of the sample.

CD4+ T cells from unexposed donors were collected before the COVID-19 pandemic (2011-2018). After roughly 11 days of culture, CD4+ T cells were isolated with the EasySep CD4+ T cell isolation kit. As far as cell numbers permitted, CD4+ T cells from unexposed donors were tested for reactivity against SARS-CoV-2 S and N as well as four spike pools from common cold coronaviruses. Each well held 1.5 million to 2.5 million PBMCs cultured in IMDM containing roughly 5% human AB serum and approximately 9 IU/ml IL-2. Half of the culture medium was replaced with fresh IL-2-containing medium on days 3 and 7. Triplicate replicate wells were generally used for each peptide culture condition. The leukapheresis product for the unexposed donors was obtained through commercial purchase. Ficoll-Paque PLUS gradient centrifugation was used to isolate PBMCs from leukapheresis product or whole blood. PBMCs were either cryopreserved at -140°C or used fresh in the expansion assay. The QIAamp Micro DNA Kit was used to extract genomic DNA from the CD4+ T cells.

This sequence was found in a human donor in good health. Sequencing was carried out using CD4+ T cells from PBMCs, cultured in vitro.

The CDR3 here reads CASSHSGGYGYTF. The nucleotide sequence reads as follows: TGCGCCAGCAGCCATAGTGGGGGCTATGGCTACACCTTC. This receptor chain uses TRBV4-3 and TRBJ1-2, and TRBD1 may be the D gene, going by 5 matching bases. The CDR3 covers 13 residues, taking in both the cysteine and the phenylalanine. The read is trimmed to its CDR3 DNA, 39 bases read in frame from base 1. V is cut by 3 bases and J by 4 bases, and the space between the germline ends is 9 bases. From a lookup of the germline V gene, CDR1 and CDR2 are LGHNA and YSLEER.